Below, 10 T cell receptor beta chains from the same sample are listed, as sequenced in a study of CD8 T cells in ankylosing spondylitis (dated by TCRdb to 2015 to 2018). On the study overall, not on this receptor specifically: Blood from ankylosing spondylitis patients appeared to be characterized by a TCR beta motif composed of about eight highly homologous amino acid variants.

Antigen specificity for these receptors is unknown. Library generation was performed with 5' RACE. TCRdb records Illumina HiSeq 2500 as the sequencer. TCRdb reprocessing: public reads trimmed at Q25 with fastp, clones called with MiXCR, in-frame beta chains kept. Each entry merges the rows of one CDR3 protein and shows their most common DNA and genes. Within this sample are approximately 540,000 distinct CDR3 sequences, with about 12% of them counted one time only. Jointly, the top ten make up under 7.5% of the sample. The sample taken for sequencing was blood, either unsorted or a sorted T cell fraction (not recorded which). These receptors were collected from a male donor with ankylosing spondylitis.

J is TRBJ2-1 and V is TRBV12-3 or TRBV12-4, with D tentatively TRBD2 (6 bases). The V end lost 2 bases, the J end lost 5 bases, and 13 bases lay between the germline ends. The CDR3 loop spans 15 amino acids. This CDR3 reads CASSLRRDVNNEQFF. The CDR3, as DNA: TGTGCCAGCAGTTTACGGCGGGACGTCAACAATGAGCAGTTCTTC.

The rearrangement links TRBV5-1 to TRBJ1-4, with D possibly being TRBD1 (6 bases). V was cut by 0 bases and J by 7 bases, with 16 bases left in between. The CDR3 totals 16 residues. Germline V gives CDR1 SGHRS, CDR2 YFSETQ. CDR3 in amino acids: CASSLDNRVAREKLFF. The DNA for the CDR3 is TGCGCCAGCAGCTTGGACAACAGGGTCGCGCGTGAAAAACTGTTTTTT.

The chain combines TRBV5-1 with TRBJ1-6; 9 bases match TRBD1. CDR1 and CDR2 from the germline V gene are SGHRS and YFSETQ. Trimming took 5 bases from V and 0 from J; bases not matched to a gene: 12. The CDR3 contains 19 residues. The CDR3 region is CASRIGGTGPSSYNSPLHF. The CDR3 DNA reads TGCGCCAGCAGGATTGGGGGGACAGGGCCCAGCTCCTATAATTCACCCCTCCACTTT.

V usage is TRBV5-1 and J usage is TRBJ2-3, with D perhaps given as TRBD1 or TRBD2 (7 bases each). Germline V gene sequence: CDR1 SGHRS, CDR2 YFSETQ. V lost 4 bases to trimming and J lost 5 bases, with 17 bases between them. The CDR3 totals 15 residues. The CDR3 loop reads CASSLTGRGEDTQYF. In nucleotides, the CDR3 is TGCGCCAGCAGCCTGACAGGGAGGGGTGAAGATACGCAGTATTTT.

This clonotype was counted at least ten times. The genes are TRBV12-3 or TRBV12-4 and TRBJ2-2; the D is unclear. V lost 7 bases and J lost 7, with 4 bases in between. The CDR3 covers 10 residues. CDR3 region: CASKGGELFF. The CDR3 DNA is TGTGCCAGCAAGGGCGGGGAGCTGTTTTTT.

This clonotype has a handful of counts. CDR3 residues: CASSRSSGRVSGANVLTF. The CDR3 DNA follows: TGTGCCAGCAGCCGGTCTAGCGGGAGGGTCTCTGGGGCCAACGTCCTGACTTTC. V gene TRBV12-3 or TRBV12-4 combines with J gene TRBJ2-6; 12 bases are a match to TRBD2. V gave up 6 bases and J gave up 0 bases; unmatched junction bases: 6. The CDR3 has 18 amino acids.

This clonotype was observed at least ten times. The chain recombines TRBV10-3 with TRBJ2-3; D uncertain. Trimming shortened V by 8 bases and J by 2 bases, and 11 bases separated the two germline ends. Germline V gene data show CDR1 as ENHRY and CDR2 as SYGVKD. The CDR3 spans 13 residues. The CDR3 reads CAIGDAATDTQYF. The DNA of the CDR3 is TGTGCCATCGGGGATGCGGCCACAGATACGCAGTATTTT.

This clonotype has more than one count but fewer than ten. This chain connects TRBV11-2 to TRBJ1-5; weak D call: TRBD1 (5 bases). The CDR3 totals 15 residues. Trimming pared 0 bases from V and 4 bases from J, leaving 10 bases between. The germline V gene has CDR1 SGHAT and CDR2 FQNNGV. CDR3 region: CASSLDHGGNQPQHF. The CDR3 bases are TGTGCCAGCAGCTTAGATCATGGGGGAAATCAGCCCCAGCATTTT.

This clonotype was counted only a few times. The chain carries TRBV12-3 or TRBV12-4 and TRBJ2-5, with 12 bases fitting TRBD2. V trimming: 5 bases; J trimming: 4 bases; junction bases outside the gene matches: 8. The CDR3 runs 16 residues. The CDR3 nucleotides read TGTGCCAGCAGTCTAAGGACTAGCGGGACGGGAGAGACCCAGTACTTC. Amino acid sequence: CASSLRTSGTGETQYF.

V and J are TRBV20-1 and TRBJ2-7; the match to TRBD2 covers 12 bases. Losses at the gene ends were 7 bases for V and 3 bases for J; bases not matched to a gene: 7. Germline assignment: CDR1 DFQATT and CDR2 SNEGSKA (reference sequence). The CDR3 runs 14 residues. The CDR3 region is CSVSGLAGYYEQYF. DNA for the CDR3: TGCAGTGTCTCCGGACTAGCGGGGTACTACGAGCAGTACTTC.